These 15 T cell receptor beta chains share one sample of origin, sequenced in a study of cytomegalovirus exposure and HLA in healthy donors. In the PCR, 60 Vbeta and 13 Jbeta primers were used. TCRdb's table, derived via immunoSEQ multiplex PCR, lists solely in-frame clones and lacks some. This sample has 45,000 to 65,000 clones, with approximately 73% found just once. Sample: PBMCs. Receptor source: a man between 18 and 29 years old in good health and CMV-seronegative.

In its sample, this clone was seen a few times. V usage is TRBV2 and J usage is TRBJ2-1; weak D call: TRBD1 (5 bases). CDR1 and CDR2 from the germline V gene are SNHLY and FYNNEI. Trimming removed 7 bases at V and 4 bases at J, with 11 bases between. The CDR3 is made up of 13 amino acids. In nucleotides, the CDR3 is TGTGCCAGCACTTGGACACTGTACAATGAGCAGTTCTTC. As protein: CASTWTLYNEQFF.

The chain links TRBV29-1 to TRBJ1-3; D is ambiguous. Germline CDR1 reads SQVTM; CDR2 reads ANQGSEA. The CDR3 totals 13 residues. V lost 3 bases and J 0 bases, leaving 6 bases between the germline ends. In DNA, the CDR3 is TGCAGCGTTGATTTAAACTCTGGAAACACCATATATTTT. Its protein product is CSVDLNSGNTIYF.

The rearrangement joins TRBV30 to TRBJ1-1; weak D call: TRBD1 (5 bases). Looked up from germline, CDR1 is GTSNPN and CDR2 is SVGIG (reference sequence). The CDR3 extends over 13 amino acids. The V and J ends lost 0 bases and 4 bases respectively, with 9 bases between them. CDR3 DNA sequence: TGTGCCTGGAGTGTGGGGCAGGGCACTGAAGCTTTCTTT. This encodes CAWSVGQGTEAFF.

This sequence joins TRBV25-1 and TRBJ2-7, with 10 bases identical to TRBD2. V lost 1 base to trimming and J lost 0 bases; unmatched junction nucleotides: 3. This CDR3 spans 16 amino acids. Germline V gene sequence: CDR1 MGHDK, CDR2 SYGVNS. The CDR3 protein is CASSEFSSGSSYEQYF. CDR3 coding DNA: TGTGCCAGCAGTGAATTTTCTAGCGGGAGCTCCTACGAGCAGTACTTC.

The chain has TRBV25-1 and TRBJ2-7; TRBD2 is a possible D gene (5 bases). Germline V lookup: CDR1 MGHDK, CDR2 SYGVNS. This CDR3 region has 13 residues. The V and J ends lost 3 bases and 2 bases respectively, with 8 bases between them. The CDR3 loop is CASSERATYEQYF. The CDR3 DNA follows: TGTGCCAGCAGTGAGAGGGCCACCTACGAGCAGTACTTC.

The CDR3 coding sequence is TGTGCCAGCAGTTCGGGACAGGGGATTTGGGGTGGCTACACCTTC. Protein product: CASSSGQGIWGGYTF. The chain links TRBV28 to TRBJ1-2; 10 nucleotides align to TRBD1. This CDR3 is built from 15 residues. CDR1 and CDR2 (germline): MDHEN, SYDVKM. The V segment lost 4 bases and the J segment 7 bases; nucleotides outside the gene matches: 9.

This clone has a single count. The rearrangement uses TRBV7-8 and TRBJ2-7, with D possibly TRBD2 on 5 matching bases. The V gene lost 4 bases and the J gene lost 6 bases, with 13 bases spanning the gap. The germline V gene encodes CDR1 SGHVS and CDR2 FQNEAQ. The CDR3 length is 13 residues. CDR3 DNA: TGTGCCAGCAGCTCCCGGGGATTAGGCGAGCAGTACTTC. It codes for CASSSRGLGEQYF.

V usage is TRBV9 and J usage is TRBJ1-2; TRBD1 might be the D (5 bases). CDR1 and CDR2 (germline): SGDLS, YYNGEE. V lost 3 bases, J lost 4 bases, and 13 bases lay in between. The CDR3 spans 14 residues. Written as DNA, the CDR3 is TGTGCCAGCAGCGCGATGGGGGGGGTCTATGGCTACACCTTC. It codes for CASSAMGGVYGYTF.

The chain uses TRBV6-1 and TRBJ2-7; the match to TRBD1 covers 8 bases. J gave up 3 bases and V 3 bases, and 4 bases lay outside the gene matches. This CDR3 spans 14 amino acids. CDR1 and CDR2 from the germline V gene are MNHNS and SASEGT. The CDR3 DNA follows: TGTGCCAGCAGTGAGGGGACAGGACTCTACGAGCAGTACTTC. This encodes CASSEGTGLYEQYF.

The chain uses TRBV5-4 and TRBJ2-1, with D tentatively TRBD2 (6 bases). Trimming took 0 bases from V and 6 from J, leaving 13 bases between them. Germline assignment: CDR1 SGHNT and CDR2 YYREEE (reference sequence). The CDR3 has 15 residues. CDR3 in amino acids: CASSLESGVRNEQFF. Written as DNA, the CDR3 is TGTGCCAGCAGCTTGGAATCGGGAGTCCGCAATGAGCAGTTCTTC.

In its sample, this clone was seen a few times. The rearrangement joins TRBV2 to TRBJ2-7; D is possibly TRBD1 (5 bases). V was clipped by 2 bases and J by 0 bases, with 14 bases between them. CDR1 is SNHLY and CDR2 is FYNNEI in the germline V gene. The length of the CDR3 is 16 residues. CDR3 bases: TGTGCCAGCAGTGAATTAAAGGGGCTGAGCTCCTACGAGCAGTACTTC. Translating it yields CASSELKGLSSYEQYF.

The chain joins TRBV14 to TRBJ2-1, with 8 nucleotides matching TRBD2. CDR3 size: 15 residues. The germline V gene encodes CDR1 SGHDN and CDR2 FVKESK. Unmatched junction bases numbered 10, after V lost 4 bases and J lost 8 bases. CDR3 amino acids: CASSPGYLLADEQFF. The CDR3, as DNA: TGTGCCAGCAGCCCCGGCTACTTACTAGCGGATGAGCAGTTCTTC.

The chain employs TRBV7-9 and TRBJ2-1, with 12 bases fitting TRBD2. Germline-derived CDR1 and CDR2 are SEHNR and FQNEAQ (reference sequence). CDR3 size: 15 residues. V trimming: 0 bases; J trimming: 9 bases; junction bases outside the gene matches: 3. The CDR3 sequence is CASSLALAGGGEQFF. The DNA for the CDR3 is TGTGCCAGCAGCTTAGCGCTAGCGGGAGGGGGTGAGCAGTTCTTC.

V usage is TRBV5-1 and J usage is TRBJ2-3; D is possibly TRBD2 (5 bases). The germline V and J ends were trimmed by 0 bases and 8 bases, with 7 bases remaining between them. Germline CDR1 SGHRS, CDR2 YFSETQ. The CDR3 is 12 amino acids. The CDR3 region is CASSLAGITQYF. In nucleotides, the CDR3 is TGCGCCAGCAGCTTGGCCGGGATTACGCAGTATTTT.

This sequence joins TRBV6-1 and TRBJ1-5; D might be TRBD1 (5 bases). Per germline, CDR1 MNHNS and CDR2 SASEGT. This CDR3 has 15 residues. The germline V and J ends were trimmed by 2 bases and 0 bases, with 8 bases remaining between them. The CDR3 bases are TGTGCCAGCAGTGAACGGGGGTTTAGCAATCAGCCCCAGCATTTT. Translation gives CASSERGFSNQPQHF.